The 2 T cell receptor beta chains below all came from one sample that was sequenced in a study of T cells in Graves' hyperthyroidism and ophthalmopathy (dated by TCRdb to the late 2010s). Library preparation used multiplex PCR. This sample was sequenced with an Illumina HiSeq 2000. The TCR beta CDR3 regions were amplified from RNA transcripts. A first-round RT-PCR of the TCR CDR3 used the HTBI primer set with the Qiagen OneStep RT-PCR kit. The public reads were reprocessed in TCRdb via fastp at Q25 and MiXCR, keeping in-frame beta chains. Entries that share a CDR3 protein sequence are merged under the most common genes and DNA. The sample table lists 400,000 or so distinct CDR3 sequences, around 15% of them with a count of one. Roughly a fifth of the sample is taken by the ten largest. The specimen sequenced was blood. These receptors all stem from a woman in her fifties or sixties with Graves' ophthalmopathy.

This clonotype showed up many times. The rearrangement links TRBV7-2 to TRBJ2-3; the D call may be TRBD1 or TRBD2 (5 bases each). Per the germline V gene, CDR1 is SGHTA and CDR2 is FQGNSA. V was pared by 3 bases and J by 3 bases, with 13 bases between. The CDR3 totals 15 residues. The CDR3 here is CASSFQGVGTDTQYF. CDR3 DNA sequence: TGTGCCAGCAGCTTCCAGGGAGTGGGGACAGATACGCAGTATTTT.

The rearrangement joins TRBV6-1 to TRBJ1-2; perhaps TRBD1 as D (6 bases). The CDR3 sequence is 15 residues long. V lost 5 bases, J lost 4 bases, and 17 bases lay in between. CDR1 and CDR2 from the germline V gene are MNHNS and SASEGT. The CDR3 loop is CASSPPDSFFYGYTF. In nucleotides, the CDR3 is TGTGCCAGCAGTCCTCCGGACAGTTTTTTCTATGGCTACACCTTC.